This T cell receptor beta chain was sequenced for a study of cytomegalovirus exposure and HLA in healthy donors. About the study: Out of 150 million to 200 million T cells, an earlier analysis found over 100 million unique TCR beta sequences in total. Overall study results and limits: In a later analysis, parvovirus B19, influenza, CMV and Epstein-Barr virus appeared linked to several top co-occurrence clusters. In an earlier analysis, in around 590 donors, most V segments appeared productive either ~87% or ~30% of the time.

In the PCR, 60 Vbeta and 13 Jbeta primers were used. Sequencing was performed with immunoSEQ multiplex PCR; in TCRdb, only in-frame clones are kept and a portion is missing. The sample's table shows about 42,000 clones. The CDR3 has 12 residues. CDR1 is KGHSH, CDR2 LQKENI, per germline. The V end was cut by 3 bases, the J end by 9 bases, with 9 bases between. About this clone itself: What it binds is unknown.

The sequencing input was PBMCs. The source of this sequence is a man younger than 45 in good health and CMV-seronegative. This rearrangement joins TRBV18 to TRBJ2-1; the D is unclear. Here the CDR3 reads CASSPSSGEQFF. DNA for the CDR3: TGTGCCAGCTCACCGAGTAGTGGTGAGCAGTTCTTC.